Listed below are T cell receptor beta chains from one sample, sequenced in a study of cytomegalovirus exposure and HLA in healthy donors. The repertoire was sequenced with immunoSEQ multiplex PCR; TCRdb's copy has only in-frame clones and lacks some. This table has 150,000 to 200,000 clones, roughly 77% appearing once. Sequencing used PBMCs. These receptors were collected from a male donor in good health and CMV-seronegative. Both conserved end residues are part of each CDR3. D genes are given only for firm matches. Some rows have no size entry. The others give once, few or many, or a class for an expanded clone.

clone_size d_call j_call v_call cdr3_aa cdr3_nt
once TRBD1 TRBJ1-5 TRBV28 CASSSRGNQPQHF TGTGCCAGCAGTAGCAGGGGGAATCAGCCCCAGCATTTT
once - TRBJ1-4 TRBV5-1 CASSPGTPTTNEKLFF TGCGCCAGCAGCCCCGGGACACCGACAACTAATGAAAAACTGTTTTTT
- - TRBJ1-5 TRBV7-8 CASAAYSNQPQHF TGTGCCAGCGCGGCATATAGCAATCAGCCCCAGCATTTT
- TRBD2 TRBJ2-1 TRBV7-3 CASSSTLAGGVNEQFF TGTGCCAGCAGCTCTACCCTAGCGGGAGGAGTAAATGAGCAGTTCTTC
- - TRBJ1-1 TRBV4-3 CASSQVGPGSTEAFF TGCGCCAGCAGCCAAGTAGGACCGGGGTCTACTGAAGCTTTCTTT
- TRBD1 TRBJ1-2 TRBV5-5 CASSLAGDRGWYGYTF TGTGCCAGCAGCTTGGCCGGGGACAGGGGCTGGTATGGCTACACCTTC
few TRBD2 TRBJ2-7 TRBV9 CASSVGGTSGNEQYF TGTGCCAGCAGCGTAGGGGGGACTAGCGGGAACGAGCAGTACTTC
- - TRBJ2-4 TRBV19 CASSIGRDIQYF TGTGCCAGTAGTATCGGGAGAGACATTCAGTACTTC
once TRBD2 TRBJ2-3 TRBV18 CASSPGTSGAQDTQYF TGTGCCAGCTCACCCGGGACTAGCGGGGCGCAGGATACGCAGTATTTT
few TRBD1 TRBJ2-2 TRBV15 CATSRGGDSGELFF TGTGCCACCAGCAGAGGAGGGGACAGCGGGGAGCTGTTTTTT
- - TRBJ2-2 TRBV5-1 CASSLNTGELFF TGCGCCAGCAGCCTGAACACCGGGGAGCTGTTTTTT
once - TRBJ1-6 TRBV2 CASRATAGYNSPLHF TGTGCCAGCAGGGCTACTGCAGGGTACAATTCACCCCTCCACTTT
once TRBD1 TRBJ1-2 TRBV5-1 CASSPGQGAGGYTF TGCGCCAGCAGCCCGGGACAGGGGGCGGGCGGCTACACCTTC
- TRBD1 TRBJ2-1 TRBV2 CASKPRDRGHNEQFF TGTGCCAGCAAGCCCCGGGACAGGGGTCACAATGAGCAGTTCTTC
- - TRBJ1-6 TRBV14 CASRTGIGYSPLHF TGTGCCAGCAGGACCGGGATCGGGTATTCACCCCTCCACTTT
few - TRBJ1-2 TRBV5-4 CASSLDFGEGYGYTF TGTGCCAGCAGCTTGGACTTCGGGGAGGGCTATGGCTACACCTTC
once TRBD1 TRBJ2-3 TRBV5-1 CASSFTTGGTYTDTQYF TGCGCCAGCAGCTTCACAACAGGGGGGACTTACACAGATACGCAGTATTTT
- TRBD1 TRBJ2-7 TRBV6-6 CASSRQGGEQYF TGTGCCAGCAGTAGACAGGGTGGCGAGCAGTACTTC
once - TRBJ2-1 TRBV6-5 CASSSTAGEQFF TGTGCCAGCAGTTCCACAGCGGGCGAGCAGTTCTTC
- - TRBJ1-5 TRBV7-9 CASSSRGEGQIQPQHF TGTGCCAGCAGCTCCCGGGGGGAGGGGCAGATTCAGCCCCAGCATTTT
few - TRBJ2-1 TRBV19 CASRDRYNEQFF TGTGCCAGTAGGGACAGATACAATGAGCAGTTCTTC
- - TRBJ1-1 TRBV6-1 CASSPLAGNTEASF TGTGCCAGCAGCCCACTAGCGGGGAACACTGAAGCTTCCTTT
- - TRBJ2-3 TRBV6-4 CASSVLGLSTDTQYF TGTGCCAGCAGTGTGTTGGGACTCAGCACAGATACGCAGTATTTT
- TRBD1 TRBJ2-2 TRBV5-1 CASSPGQGATGELFF TGCGCCAGCAGCCCGGGACAGGGGGCGACCGGGGAGCTGTTTTTT
- - TRBJ1-2 TRBV5-5 CASSPGDYGYTF TGTGCCAGCAGTCCAGGGGACTATGGCTACACCTTC
few - TRBJ2-1 TRBV27 CASNRGGSYNEQFF TGTGCCAGCAACAGGGGGGGGTCCTACAATGAGCAGTTCTTC
- - TRBJ1-1 TRBV9 CASSRGGDEAFF TGTGCCAGCAGCCGAGGGGGGGACGAAGCTTTCTTT
- - TRBJ2-4 TRBV18 CASSPTGLAKNIQYF TGTGCCAGCTCACCAACAGGCCTAGCCAAAAACATTCAGTACTTC
- - TRBJ2-7 TRBV4-2 CASSQDFTSRYEQYF TGTGCCAGCAGCCAAGATTTTACTAGCCGCTACGAGCAGTACTTC
- TRBD2 TRBJ2-4 TRBV6-1 CASNSGGVKNIQYF TGTGCCAGCAACTCGGGAGGGGTGAAAAACATTCAGTACTTC
- - TRBJ1-1 TRBV2 CASSEALARRTEAFF TGTGCCAGCAGTGAAGCGCTAGCAAGGAGGACTGAAGCTTTCTTT
- TRBD1 TRBJ1-6 TRBV19 CASSPTGGRLRESPLHF TGTGCCAGTAGTCCCACAGGGGGTAGGTTAAGGGAATCACCCCTCCACTTT
once TRBD2 TRBJ2-3 TRBV6-1 CASIPAGKGTQYF TGTGCCAGCATCCCAGCGGGGAAGGGTACGCAGTATTTT
- TRBD1 TRBJ2-7 TRBV19 CASRSSGWSKGGTGSYEQYF TGTGCCAGTAGGAGTAGCGGATGGTCTAAGGGCGGGACAGGTTCTTACGAGCAGTACTTC
- - TRBJ2-7 TRBV5-1 CASSFDSSYEQYF TGCGCCAGCAGCTTTGACAGCAGCTACGAGCAGTACTTC
- - TRBJ1-1 TRBV7-9 CASSSVDSASEAFF TGTGCCAGCAGCTCGGTCGACAGTGCGTCTGAAGCTTTCTTT
- - TRBJ2-7 TRBV5-1 CASSLAGIHEQYF TGCGCCAGCAGCTTGGCCGGGATCCACGAGCAGTACTTC
- - TRBJ2-1 TRBV6-1 CASSRRRTDYNEQFF TGTGCCAGCAGCCGAAGGAGGACCGATTACAATGAGCAGTTCTTC
- TRBD1 TRBJ2-7 TRBV11-2 CASSPGTGDNEQYF TGTGCCAGCAGCCCTGGGACAGGTGATAACGAGCAGTACTTC
once TRBD2 TRBJ2-1 TRBV13 CASSWAGGHNEQFF TGTGCCAGCAGTTGGGCGGGAGGCCACAATGAGCAGTTCTTC
few TRBD1 TRBJ1-1 TRBV18 CASSSTGGTNTEAFF TGTGCCAGCTCGTCGACAGGGGGGACAAACACTGAAGCTTTCTTT
- - TRBJ1-1 TRBV7-9 CASSLGFEQEAFF TGTGCCAGCAGCTTAGGGTTTGAACAGGAAGCTTTCTTT
once - TRBJ2-6 TRBV5-1 CASSLQDAGANVLTF TGCGCCAGCAGCTTGCAGGATGCTGGGGCCAACGTCCTGACTTTC